The 27 T cell receptor beta chains given below trace back to one sample, sequenced in a study of T cell responses to AZD1222 COVID-19 vaccine. The data were produced by immunoSEQ multiplex PCR, yet TCRdb's version contains in-frame clones alone and is incomplete. The sample includes about 100,000 clones, more than 70% of them seen just once. Sample: peripheral blood, taken on day 0 of AZD1222 vaccination. The receptors here all came from an adult in good health.

The gene calls are TRBV28 and TRBJ1-1; no definite D call. V dropped 0 bases and J dropped 0 bases, with 11 bases sitting between them. CDR3 length: 16 residues. In germline, CDR1 is MDHEN, CDR2 SYDVKM. The CDR3 spells CASSLWIKEMNTEAFF. The CDR3 nucleotides are TGTGCCAGCAGTTTATGGATAAAAGAAATGAACACTGAAGCTTTCTTT.

CDR3 coding DNA: TGTGCCAGCAGCCCAGGGACTAGCGGGACCTACGAGCAGTACTTC. It specifies CASSPGTSGTYEQYF. The chain uses TRBV11-3 and TRBJ2-7, with TRBD2 matching 13 bases. The CDR3 spans 15 residues. Germline V CDR1 and CDR2: SGHNT, YENEEA. J was trimmed by 2 bases and V by 5 bases; bases with no gene match: 3.

The CDR3 loop is CASSPLGVTYEQYF. CDR3 nucleotides: TGTGCCAGCAGCCCCCTCGGGGTTACCTACGAGCAGTACTTC. The chain joins TRBV3-1 (or the pseudogene TRBV3-2) to TRBJ2-7; D possibly corresponds to TRBD2 (5 bases). The germline gives CDR1 LGHDT, CDR2 YNNKEL (reference sequence). Trimming took off 4 bases at V and 2 bases at J, with 12 bases between the two ends. The CDR3 length is 14 residues.

DNA of the CDR3: TGCGCCAGCAGCTCCACTAGCGGAAAAACCAATGAGCAGTTCTTC. It yields the protein CASSSTSGKTNEQFF. V usage is TRBV5-1 and J usage is TRBJ2-1; 8 nucleotides match TRBD2. Germline V gene data show CDR1 as SGHRS and CDR2 as YFSETQ. J gave up 6 bases and V 3 bases, and 8 bases lay outside the gene matches. The CDR3 consists of 15 residues.

The chain is built from TRBV15 and TRBJ2-2, with unresolved D. The V and J ends lost 1 base and 5 bases respectively, with 11 bases between them. This CDR3 is 15 amino acids long. The germline gives CDR1 LNHNV, CDR2 YYDKDF (reference sequence). In DNA form, the CDR3 reads TGTGCCACCAGCAGAGTGGGGTTGGGAACCGGGGAGCTGTTTTTT. It specifies CATSRVGLGTGELFF. The entire variable domain, with the rest obtained from reference TRBV15 and TRBJ2-2, is as follows: DAMVIQNPRYQVTQFGKPVTLSCSQTLNHNVMYWYQQKSSQAPKLLFHYYDKDFNNEADTPDNFQSRRPNTSFCFLDIRSPGLGDTAMYLCATSRVGLGTGELFFGEGSRLTVL.

V is TRBV19 and J is TRBJ2-1; D is perhaps TRBD2 (7 bases). The CDR3 is 16 residues long. Trimming stripped 3 bases from V and 4 bases from J, with 16 bases between. Germline CDR1 and CDR2: LNHDA and SQIVND (reference sequence). The CDR3 DNA reads TGTGCCAGTAGTATTCGGGGAGGGGGAACTTACAATGAGCAGTTCTTC. This translates into CASSIRGGGTYNEQFF.

The chain joins TRBV27 to TRBJ2-7; 7 nucleotides align to TRBD1. Germline V gene sequence: CDR1 MNHEY, CDR2 SMNVEV (reference sequence). CDR3 length: 15 amino acids. V lost 5 bases and J lost 4; bases outside the gene matches: 11. CDR3 protein: CASSPDWTGPYEQYF. The CDR3 region has the DNA TGTGCCAGCAGTCCGGACTGGACAGGCCCATACGAGCAGTACTTC.

This clone was found a few times. V usage is TRBV27 and J usage is TRBJ2-1; 10 positions match TRBD2. This CDR3 region has 15 residues. The trim removed 6 bases at V and 4 bases at J, leaving 6 bases unmatched. From germline, CDR1 is MNHEY and CDR2 SMNVEV (reference sequence). CDR3 in amino acids: CASSRTSGGYNEQFF. CDR3 bases: TGTGCCAGCAGCCGGACTAGCGGAGGGTACAATGAGCAGTTCTTC.

The rearrangement joins TRBV27 to TRBJ1-5; D perhaps matches TRBD1 (5 bases). Trimming took off 1 base at V and 7 bases at J, with 17 bases between the two ends. This CDR3 has 16 residues. In germline, CDR1 is MNHEY, CDR2 SMNVEV (reference sequence). CDR3 residues: CASSLYQGGAGQPQHF. The CDR3 nucleotides are TGTGCCAGCAGTTTATATCAGGGTGGGGCGGGACAGCCCCAGCATTTT.

This chain joins TRBV4-3 and TRBJ1-3; D ambiguous. V lost 4 bases and J 0 bases, leaving 13 bases between the germline ends. CDR1 and CDR2 from the germline V gene are LGHNA and YSLEER. CDR3 length: 16 amino acids. The CDR3: CASSRGRMSSGNTIYF. DNA for the CDR3: TGCGCCAGCAGCCGCGGACGGATGAGCTCTGGAAACACCATATATTTT.

The chain uses TRBV5-1 and TRBJ1-4, with no clear D. V was clipped by 5 bases and J by 0 bases, with 8 bases between them. This CDR3 has 14 amino acids. Germline CDR1 is SGHRS and CDR2 is YFSETQ. The CDR3 sequence: CASSRGTTNEKLFF. The CDR3 bases are TGCGCCAGCAGTAGAGGGACAACTAATGAAAAACTGTTTTTT.

The V call is TRBV5-1, the J call TRBJ2-2, with D uncertain. V was shortened by 0 bases and J by 2 bases, with 8 bases between the two germline ends. The CDR3 has 15 residues. Germline CDR1 SGHRS, CDR2 YFSETQ. The CDR3 nucleotides are TGCGCCAGCAGCTTGGTATACAGAAACACCGGGGAGCTGTTTTTT. This gives the protein CASSLVYRNTGELFF.

The chain carries TRBV9 and TRBJ1-1; D ambiguous. This CDR3 contains 14 residues. V gave up 0 bases and J gave up 4 bases, with 10 bases separating them. In germline, CDR1 is SGDLS, CDR2 YYNGEE. CDR3 DNA: TGTGCCAGCAGCGTAGCCTTCGCCGGCACTGAAGCTTTCTTT. Its translation is CASSVAFAGTEAFF.

The V and J genes are TRBV4-1 and TRBJ2-1, with D perhaps TRBD2 (5 bases). V dropped 0 bases and J dropped 7 bases, with 13 bases sitting between them. CDR1 and CDR2 (germline): MGHRA, YSYEKL. The CDR3 is 15 residues long. The CDR3 coding sequence is TGCGCCAGCAGCCAAGAGGACGGACTGGGAAATGAGCAGTTCTTC. This codes for CASSQEDGLGNEQFF.

V is TRBV27 and J is TRBJ1-1; possible D gene TRBD1, 5 bases. Germline V CDR1 and CDR2: MNHEY, SMNVEV (reference sequence). The CDR3 extends over 17 amino acids. Trimming stripped 7 bases from V and 0 bases from J, with 21 bases between. The CDR3 nucleotides read TGTGCCAGCACCGGGGGAACAGATAAAAGCATGAACACTGAAGCTTTCTTT. Amino acids: CASTGGTDKSMNTEAFF.

The rearrangement uses TRBV28 and TRBJ2-7; D possibly corresponds to TRBD2 (5 bases). CDR3 length: 16 amino acids. Germline V gene sequence: CDR1 MDHEN, CDR2 SYDVKM. With 5 bases removed from V and 0 bases from J, the gap between germline ends came to 17 bases. The CDR3 region has the DNA TGTGCCAGCAGTCCGAGGCTGGGGAGACGCTCCTACGAGCAGTACTTC. Encoded protein: CASSPRLGRRSYEQYF.

In nucleotides, the CDR3 is TGTGCCAGCAGTTCCTCCGACGGGATCTATGGCTACACCTTC. The encoded protein is CASSSSDGIYGYTF. The chain links TRBV27 to TRBJ1-2; D gene uncertain. Germline values: CDR1 MNHEY, CDR2 SMNVEV (reference sequence). This CDR3 contains 14 residues. Trimming took off 4 bases at V and 4 bases at J, with 13 bases between the two ends.

This clone has only one observation. The chain is built from TRBV15 and TRBJ2-5; TRBD2 is a possible D gene (7 bases). Germline CDR1 and CDR2: LNHNV and YYDKDF (reference sequence). The CDR3 is made up of 15 amino acids. The V end lost 6 bases, the J end lost 0 bases, and 14 bases lay between the germline ends. The CDR3 region has the DNA TGTGCCACCAGACGAGAGGGGGGGTACCAAGAGACCCAGTACTTC. Its translation: CATRREGGYQETQYF.

This chain links TRBV24-1 with TRBJ2-1; TRBD1 aligns across 8 bases. V was pared by 5 bases and J by 2 bases, with 4 bases of the junction left unmatched. CDR1 and CDR2 from the germline V gene are KGHDR and SFDVKD. The CDR3 consists of 15 residues. CDR3 sequence reads: CATSARDRPYNEQFF. In DNA form, the CDR3 reads TGTGCCACCAGTGCCCGGGACAGGCCCTACAATGAGCAGTTCTTC.

The gene calls are TRBV7-8 and TRBJ2-7; no reliable D call. CDR3 length: 11 residues. Per germline, CDR1 SGHVS and CDR2 FQNEAQ. Trimming pared 5 bases from V and 4 bases from J, leaving 6 bases between. CDR3 region: CASSLRYEQYF. The CDR3 DNA follows: TGTGCCAGCAGCCTCCGATACGAGCAGTACTTC.

This clone was seen once. This rearrangement joins TRBV20-1 to TRBJ1-1; the match to TRBD1 covers 7 bases. CDR1 is DFQATT and CDR2 is SNEGSKA in the germline V gene (reference sequence). The CDR3 length is 14 residues. Unmatched junction bases numbered 10, after V lost 4 bases and J lost 5 bases. In nucleotides, the CDR3 is TGCAGTGCTATTGAGACAGGGAGGGGAACTGAAGCTTTCTTT. This encodes CSAIETGRGTEAFF.

CDR3 DNA: TGTGCCATCGGTACAAGGGGCAATCAGCCCCAGCATTTT. Amino acids: CAIGTRGNQPQHF. The chain is built from TRBV10-3 and TRBJ1-5; D remains unclear. V lost 8 bases and J lost 2, with 10 bases in between. The CDR3 covers 13 residues. The germline gives CDR1 ENHRY, CDR2 SYGVKD.

This chain joins TRBV19 and TRBJ1-2; D ambiguous. The germline V gene has CDR1 LNHDA and CDR2 SQIVND (reference sequence). Trimming removed 3 bases from V and 4 bases from J, with 12 bases in between. CDR3 length: 14 amino acids. The CDR3 coding sequence is TGTGCCAGTAGTATCAAAGGGCGGATCTATGGCTACACCTTC. It codes for CASSIKGRIYGYTF.

The V and J genes are TRBV10-2 and TRBJ1-2; 10 nucleotides line up with TRBD1. Unmatched junction bases numbered 4, after V lost 7 bases and J lost 2 bases. Germline V gene lookup returns CDR1 WSHSY and CDR2 SAAADI. This CDR3 is 14 amino acids long. CDR3 loop: CASTGQGLNYGYTF. CDR3 nucleotides: TGCGCCAGCACGGGACAGGGGCTAAACTATGGCTACACCTTC.

Here the CDR3 DNA reads TGTGCCAGCAGACCGGGACAGGGGGCTTTACAGCCCCAGCATTTT. Translating gives CASRPGQGALQPQHF. The chain has TRBV19 and TRBJ1-5; 12 nucleotides align to TRBD1. From germline, CDR1 is LNHDA and CDR2 SQIVND (reference sequence). This CDR3 is built from 15 residues. J lost 7 bases, V lost 9 bases, and 10 bases had no gene match.

This clone has more than one count but fewer than ten. V and J are TRBV7-9 and TRBJ2-2; TRBD1 matches at 8 bases. Germline V gives CDR1 SEHNR, CDR2 FQNEAQ (reference sequence). Germline trimming cut 5 bases from V and 4 bases from J; bases unmatched to any gene: 12. CDR3 length equals 17 residues. The CDR3 DNA reads TGTGCCAGCAGCGGCCGCACCGACAGGGGCGGCACCGGGGAGCTGTTTTTT. Translated: CASSGRTDRGGTGELFF. Combining the CDR3 with reference TRBV7-9 and TRBJ2-2 gives the whole variable domain DTGVSQNPRHKITKRGQNVTFRCDPISEHNRLYWYRQTLGQGPEFLTYFQNEAQLEKSRLLSDRFSAERPKGSFSTLEIQRTEQGDSAMYLCASSGRTDRGGTGELFFGEGSRLTVL.

The J gene is TRBJ2-7, the V gene TRBV19, with D tentatively TRBD2 (5 bases). Trimming pared 7 bases from V and 5 bases from J, leaving 18 bases between. The CDR3 loop spans 14 amino acids. Germline CDR1 and CDR2: LNHDA and SQIVND (reference sequence). The CDR3 sequence is CASTSQAGPHEQYF. The DNA of the CDR3 is TGTGCCAGTACCTCTCAGGCGGGTCCCCACGAGCAGTACTTC.